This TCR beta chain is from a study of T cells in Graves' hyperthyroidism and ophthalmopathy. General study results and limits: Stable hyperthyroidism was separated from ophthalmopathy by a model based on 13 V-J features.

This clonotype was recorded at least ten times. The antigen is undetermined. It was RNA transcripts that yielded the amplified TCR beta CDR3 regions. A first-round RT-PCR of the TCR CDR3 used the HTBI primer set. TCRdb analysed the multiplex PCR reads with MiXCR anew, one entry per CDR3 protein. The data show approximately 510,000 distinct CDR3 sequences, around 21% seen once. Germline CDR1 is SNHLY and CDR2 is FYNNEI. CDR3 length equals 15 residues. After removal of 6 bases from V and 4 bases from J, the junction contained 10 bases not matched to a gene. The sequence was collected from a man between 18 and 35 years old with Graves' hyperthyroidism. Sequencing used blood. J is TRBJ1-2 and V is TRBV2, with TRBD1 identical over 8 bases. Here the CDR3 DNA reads TGTGCCAGCAGGAGCCGGGACAGGTCCTCCTATGGCTACACCTTC. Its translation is CASRSRDRSSYGYTF.